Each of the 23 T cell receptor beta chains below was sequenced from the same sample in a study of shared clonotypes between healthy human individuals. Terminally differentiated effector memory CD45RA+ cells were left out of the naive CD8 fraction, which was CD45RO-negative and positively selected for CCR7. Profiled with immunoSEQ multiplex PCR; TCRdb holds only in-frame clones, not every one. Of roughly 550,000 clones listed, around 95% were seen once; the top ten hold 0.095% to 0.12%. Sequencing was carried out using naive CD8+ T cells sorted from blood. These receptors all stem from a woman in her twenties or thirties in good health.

The CDR3 sequence is CASSIRSGGVYEQYF. CDR3 DNA sequence: TGTGCCAGTAGTATACGGTCTGGGGGCGTCTACGAGCAGTACTTC. V gene TRBV19 combines with J gene TRBJ2-7; the D gene is possibly TRBD1 (6 bases). Germline V lookup: CDR1 LNHDA, CDR2 SQIVND (reference sequence). The CDR3 sequence is 15 residues long. Trimming stripped 2 bases from V and 3 bases from J, with 14 bases between. Full variable domain (missing parts from reference TRBV19 and TRBJ2-7): DGGITQSPKYLFRKEGQNVTLSCEQNLNHDAMYWYRQDPGQGLRLIYYSQIVNDFQKGDIAEGYSVSREKKESFPLTVTSAQKNPTAFYLCASSIRSGGVYEQYFGPGTRLTVT.

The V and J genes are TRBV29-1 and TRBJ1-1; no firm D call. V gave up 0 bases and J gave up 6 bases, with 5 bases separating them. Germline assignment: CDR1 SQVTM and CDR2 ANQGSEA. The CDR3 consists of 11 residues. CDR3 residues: CSVEDGAEAFF. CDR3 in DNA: TGCAGCGTTGAAGATGGCGCTGAAGCTTTCTTT. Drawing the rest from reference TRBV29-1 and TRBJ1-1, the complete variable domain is SAVISQKPSRDICQRGTSLTIQCQVDSQVTMMFWYRQQPGQSLTLIATANQGSEATYESGFVIDKFPISRPNLTFSTLTVSNMSPEDSSIYLCSVEDGAEAFFGQGTRLTVV.

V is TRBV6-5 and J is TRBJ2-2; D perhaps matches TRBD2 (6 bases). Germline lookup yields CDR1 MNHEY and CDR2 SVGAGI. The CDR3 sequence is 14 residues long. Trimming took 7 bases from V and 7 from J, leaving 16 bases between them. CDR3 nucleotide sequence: TGTGCCAGCACCCCACTTCCGGAGGGCGGGGAGCTGTTTTTT. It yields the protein CASTPLPEGGELFF.

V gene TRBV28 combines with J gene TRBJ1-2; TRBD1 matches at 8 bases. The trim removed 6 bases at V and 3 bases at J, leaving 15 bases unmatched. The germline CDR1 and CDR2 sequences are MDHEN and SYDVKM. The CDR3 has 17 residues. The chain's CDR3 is CASSPLGQGGIDYGYTF. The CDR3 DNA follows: TGTGCCAGCAGCCCGCTCGGACAGGGCGGTATAGACTATGGCTACACCTTC.

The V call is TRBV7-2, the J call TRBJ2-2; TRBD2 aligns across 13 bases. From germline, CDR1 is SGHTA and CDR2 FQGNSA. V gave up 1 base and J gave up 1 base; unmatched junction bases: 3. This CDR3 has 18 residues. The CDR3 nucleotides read TGTGCCAGCAGCTTAGAGGGACTAGCGGGGATGAACACCGGGGAGCTGTTTTTT. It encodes CASSLEGLAGMNTGELFF. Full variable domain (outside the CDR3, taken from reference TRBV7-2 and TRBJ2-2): GAGVSQSPSNKVTEKGKDVELRCDPISGHTALYWYRQSLGQGLEFLIYFQGNSAPDKSGLPSDRFSAERTGGSVSTLTIQRTQQEDSAVYLCASSLEGLAGMNTGELFFGEGSRLTVL.

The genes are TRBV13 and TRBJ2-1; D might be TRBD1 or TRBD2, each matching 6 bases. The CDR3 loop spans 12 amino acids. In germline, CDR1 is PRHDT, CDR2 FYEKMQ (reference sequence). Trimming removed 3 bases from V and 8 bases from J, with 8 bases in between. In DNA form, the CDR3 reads TGTGCCAGCAGCTTCGGGGGCGATGAGCAGTTCTTC. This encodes CASSFGGDEQFF.

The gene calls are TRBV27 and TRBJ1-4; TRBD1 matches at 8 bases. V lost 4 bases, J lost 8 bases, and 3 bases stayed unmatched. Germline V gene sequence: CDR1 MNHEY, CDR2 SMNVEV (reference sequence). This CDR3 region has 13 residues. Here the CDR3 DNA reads TGTGCCAGCAGTTCAACAGGGGGGGAAAAACTGTTTTTT. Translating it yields CASSSTGGEKLFF.

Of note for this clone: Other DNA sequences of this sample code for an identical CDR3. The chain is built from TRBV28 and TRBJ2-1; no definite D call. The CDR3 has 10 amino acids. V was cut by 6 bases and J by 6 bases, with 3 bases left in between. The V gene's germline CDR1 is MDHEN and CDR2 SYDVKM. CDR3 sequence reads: CASRLNEQFF. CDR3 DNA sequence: TGTGCCAGCAGGCTCAATGAGCAGTTCTTC. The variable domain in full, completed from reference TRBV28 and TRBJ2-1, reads DVKVTQSSRYLVKRTGEKVFLECVQDMDHENMFWYRQDPGLGLRLIYFSYDVKMKEKGDIPEGYSVSREKKERFSLILESASTNQTSMYLCASRLNEQFFGPGTRLTVL.

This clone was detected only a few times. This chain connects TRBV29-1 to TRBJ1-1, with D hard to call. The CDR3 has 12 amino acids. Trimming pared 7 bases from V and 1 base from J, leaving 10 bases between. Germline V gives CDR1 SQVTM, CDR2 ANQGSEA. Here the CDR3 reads CSALKENTEAFF. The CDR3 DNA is TGCAGCGCCCTCAAAGAGAACACTGAAGCTTTCTTT.

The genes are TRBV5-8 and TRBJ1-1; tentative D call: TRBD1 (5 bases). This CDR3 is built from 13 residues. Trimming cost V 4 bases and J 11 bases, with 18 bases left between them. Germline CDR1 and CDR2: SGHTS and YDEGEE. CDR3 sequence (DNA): TGTGCCAGCAGCCTGGACCCGGGACCGCGGGCTTTCTTT. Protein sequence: CASSLDPGPRAFF.

The DNA of the CDR3 is TGTGCCAGTAGTACTTGGGCGAGGGAGCCCCAGCATTTT. Its translation: CASSTWAREPQHF. V gene TRBV19 combines with J gene TRBJ1-5; unclear D gene. This CDR3 comprises 13 residues. V lost 4 bases and J lost 8, with 12 bases in between. The germline V gene has CDR1 LNHDA and CDR2 SQIVND (reference sequence).

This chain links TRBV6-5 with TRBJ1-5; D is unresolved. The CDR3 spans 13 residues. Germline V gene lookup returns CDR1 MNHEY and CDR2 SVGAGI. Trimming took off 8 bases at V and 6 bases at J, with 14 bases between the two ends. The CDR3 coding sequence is TGTGCCAGCCAGCTAGGCCCTCGTCAGCCCCAGCATTTT. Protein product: CASQLGPRQPQHF.

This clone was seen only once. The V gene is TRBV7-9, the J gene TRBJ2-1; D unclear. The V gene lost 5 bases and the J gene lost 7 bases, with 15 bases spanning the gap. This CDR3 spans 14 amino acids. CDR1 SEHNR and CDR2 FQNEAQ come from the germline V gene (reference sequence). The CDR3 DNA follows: TGTGCCAGCAGCGACCCAACGGGTAGGAATGAGCAGTTCTTC. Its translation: CASSDPTGRNEQFF.

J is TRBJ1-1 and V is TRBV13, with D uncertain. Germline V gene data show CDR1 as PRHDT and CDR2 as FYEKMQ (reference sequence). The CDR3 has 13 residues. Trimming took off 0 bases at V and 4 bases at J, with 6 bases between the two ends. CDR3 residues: CASSLGSSTEAFF. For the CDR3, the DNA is TGTGCCAGCAGCTTAGGATCAAGCACTGAAGCTTTCTTT.

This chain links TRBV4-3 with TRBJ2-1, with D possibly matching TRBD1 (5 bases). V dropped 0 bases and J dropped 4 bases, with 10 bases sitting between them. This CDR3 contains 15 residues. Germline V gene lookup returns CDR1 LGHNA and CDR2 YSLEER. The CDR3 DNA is TGCGCCAGCAGCCAAGAACGGCAGGGTTACAATGAGCAGTTCTTC. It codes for CASSQERQGYNEQFF.

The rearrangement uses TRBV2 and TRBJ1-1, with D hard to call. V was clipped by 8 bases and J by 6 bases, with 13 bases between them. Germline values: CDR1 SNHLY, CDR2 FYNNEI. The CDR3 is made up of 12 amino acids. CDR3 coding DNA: TGTGCCAGCGAGGGAAAGAGGGCTGAAGCTTTCTTT. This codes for CASEGKRAEAFF.

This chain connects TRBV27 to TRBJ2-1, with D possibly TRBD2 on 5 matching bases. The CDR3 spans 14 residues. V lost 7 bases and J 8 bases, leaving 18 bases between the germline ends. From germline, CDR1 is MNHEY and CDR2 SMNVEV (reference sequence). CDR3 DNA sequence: TGTGCCAGCATTTCGAGTGGGAGTCTCGATGAGCAGTTCTTC. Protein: CASISSGSLDEQFF.

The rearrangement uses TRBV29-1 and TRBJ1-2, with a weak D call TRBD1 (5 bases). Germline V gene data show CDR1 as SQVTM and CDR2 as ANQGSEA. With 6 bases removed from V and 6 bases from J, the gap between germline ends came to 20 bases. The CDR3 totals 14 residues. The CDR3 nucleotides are TGCAGCGTGGAAAAAGTTTGGGACCTTAATGGCTACACCTTC. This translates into CSVEKVWDLNGYTF.

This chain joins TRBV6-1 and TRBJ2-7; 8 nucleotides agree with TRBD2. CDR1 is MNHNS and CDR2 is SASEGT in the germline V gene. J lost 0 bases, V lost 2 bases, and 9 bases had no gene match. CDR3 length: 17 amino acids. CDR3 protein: CASSEPSAGRDSYEQYF. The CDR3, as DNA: TGTGCCAGCAGTGAACCCTCCGCCGGGAGGGACTCCTACGAGCAGTACTTC.

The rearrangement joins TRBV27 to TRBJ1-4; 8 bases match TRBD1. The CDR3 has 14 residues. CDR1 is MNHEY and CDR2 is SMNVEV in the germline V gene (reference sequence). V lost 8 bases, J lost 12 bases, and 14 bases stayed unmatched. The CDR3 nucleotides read TGTGCCAGCGCCCCAGGGGGCTACGGGCATGAACTGTTTTTT. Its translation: CASAPGGYGHELFF. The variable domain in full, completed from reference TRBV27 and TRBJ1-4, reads EAQVTQNPRYLITVTGKKLTVTCSQNMNHEYMSWYRQDPGLGLRQIYYSMNVEVTDKGDVPEGYKVSRKEKRNFPLILESPSPNQTSLYFCASAPGGYGHELFFGSGTQLSVL.

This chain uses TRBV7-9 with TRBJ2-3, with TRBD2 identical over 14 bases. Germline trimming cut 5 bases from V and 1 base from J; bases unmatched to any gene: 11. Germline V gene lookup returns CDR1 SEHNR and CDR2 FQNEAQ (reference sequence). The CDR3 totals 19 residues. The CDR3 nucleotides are TGTGCCAGCAGCCCCCCGGGACTAGCGGGAGTGGGGGGCACAGATACGCAGTATTTT. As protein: CASSPPGLAGVGGTDTQYF.

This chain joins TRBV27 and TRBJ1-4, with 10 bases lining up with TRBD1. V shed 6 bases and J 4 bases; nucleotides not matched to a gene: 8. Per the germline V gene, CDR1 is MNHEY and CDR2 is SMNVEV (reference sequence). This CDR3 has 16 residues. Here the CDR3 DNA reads TGTGCCAGCAGATCCGGGACAGGGGTTAGTAATGAAAAACTGTTTTTT. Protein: CASRSGTGVSNEKLFF.

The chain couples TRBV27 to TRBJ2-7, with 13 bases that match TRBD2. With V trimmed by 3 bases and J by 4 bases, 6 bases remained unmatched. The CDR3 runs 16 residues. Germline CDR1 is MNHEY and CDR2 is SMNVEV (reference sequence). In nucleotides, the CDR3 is TGTGCCAGCAGTTTCTTACTAGCGGGAGGGCCTTACGAGCAGTACTTC. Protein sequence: CASSFLLAGGPYEQYF.